This paragraph reports one T cell receptor (beta chain). The CDR3 runs to 15 residues. V was clipped by 3 bases and J by 5 bases; unmatched bases: 8. CDR1 and CDR2 from the germline V gene are DFQATT and SNEGSKA (reference sequence). The record originates from a study of blood T cell repertoires in COVID-19. In the authors' methods: From reference gene primer amplification, estimates of nucleated cell counts were derived. TCRdb's table, derived via immunoSEQ multiplex PCR, lists solely in-frame clones and lacks some. D and trimming were read from the DNA, whereas the V and J calls and clone size are those reported in that table. The profile covers 100,000 or so clones, with approximately 91% appearing a single time and roughly 4.2% taken by the ten largest.

V and J are TRBV20-1 and TRBJ1-1; TRBD1 agrees at 11 bases. The receptor was derived from a young man with acute or convalescent COVID-19. The specimen sequenced was peripheral blood. This CDR3 is CSASEFGTGGTEAFF. The CDR3 nucleotides read TGCAGTGCTAGTGAGTTTGGGACAGGGGGAACTGAAGCTTTCTTT.